The TCR beta chain described here comes from a study of blood T cell repertoires in COVID-19 (dated by TCRdb to about 2020). Looking at the study overall: Samples from collaborators originated in the United States, Italy and Spain and spanned both the acute and convalescent phases of COVID-19. Deeply sampled blood TCRbeta repertoires from subjects exposed to, actively infected with, or recovered from COVID-19 were included in the dataset. The repertoires were released in a freely available public database intended as a resource for research on the immune response to SARS-CoV-2. The samples were drawn from the first 160 participants of the ongoing ImmuneRACE study and from under 1,500 subjects provided by 6 global collaborators. Where available, HLA class I and class II types were taken from metadata supplied by the sample provider and were not determined by assay-based typing. The prospective study material was composed of cDNA or gDNA derived from T cells, B-cell-depleted T cells, or PBMCs. Sample metadata almost always included a de-identified subject ID, COVID-19 status, age in years and sex.

Concerning this clone itself: Its antigen is still unknown. Per-nucleotide qualities are absent, and no much larger clonotype sits a single base away.

CDR1 MNHNS and CDR2 SASEGT are derived from the germline V gene. From the cysteine up to the phenylalanine, the CDR3 has a length of 15 residues. The CDR3 DNA has 45 bases and is translated from base 1. Trimming leaves V shorter by 3 bases and J shorter by 6 bases, with the junction holding 9 bases beyond the gene matches. TCRbeta CDR3 regions were amplified from genomic DNA by means of the immunoSEQ Assay, a bias-controlled multiplex PCR. The source study handled its data this way. Nucleated cell counts per sample were estimated from amplification of reference gene primers within the assay. Sequence reads were collapsed and filtered to measure the absolute abundance of every unique TCRbeta CDR3 rearrangement. For each sample, productive Simpson clonality was calculated by taking the square root of Simpson's diversity index across productive rearrangements. TCRdb obtained this table from immuneACCESS and retained in-frame rearrangements with V and J assigned. These tables miss some clones; where compared with another copy, unresolved V genes account for less than half of the shortfall, and the remainder is unexplained. V, J and clone size are taken as reported in that table, and D and trimming were inferred from the DNA itself. The sample table records some 120,000 clones; over 85% of these occur just once. About 4% of the sample comes from the top ten.

Overall study results and their limits: How much clinical and demographic metadata was included differed by source and by participant, and the metadata was provided uncurated.

Each collaborating institution followed its own protocols to collect whole blood in K2EDTA tubes. For TCRbeta analysis, collaborator samples were shipped as frozen whole blood, as isolated PBMCs, or as DNA extracted from either sample type. The source is a man in his forties or fifties with active COVID-19. Sequenced input: peripheral blood. The chain is assembled from TRBV6-1 and TRBJ1-1, with TRBD1 matching 8 junction bases. The DNA sequence is TGTGCCAGCAGTGATAGGTCGGCAGGGGGCTCTGAAGCTTTCTTT. It translates as CASSDRSAGGSEAFF.